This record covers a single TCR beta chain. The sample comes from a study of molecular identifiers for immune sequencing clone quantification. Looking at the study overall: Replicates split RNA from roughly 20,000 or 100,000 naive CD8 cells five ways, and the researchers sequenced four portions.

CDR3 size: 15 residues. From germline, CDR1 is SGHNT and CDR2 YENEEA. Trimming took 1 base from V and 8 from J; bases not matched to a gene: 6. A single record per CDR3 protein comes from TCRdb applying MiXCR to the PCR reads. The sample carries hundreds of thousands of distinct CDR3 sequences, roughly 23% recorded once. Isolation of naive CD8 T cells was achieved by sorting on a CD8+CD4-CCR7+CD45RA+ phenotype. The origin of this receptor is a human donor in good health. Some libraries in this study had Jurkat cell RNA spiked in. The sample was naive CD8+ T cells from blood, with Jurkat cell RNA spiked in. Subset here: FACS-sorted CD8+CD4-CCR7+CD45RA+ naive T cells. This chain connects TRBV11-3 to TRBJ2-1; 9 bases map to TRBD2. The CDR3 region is CASSLGSGGFYEQFF. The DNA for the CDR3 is TGTGCCAGCAGCTTAGGTAGCGGGGGTTTCTATGAGCAGTTCTTC.